A selection of T cell receptor beta chains follows, all from one sample in a study of shared clonotypes between healthy human individuals. Profiled with immunoSEQ multiplex PCR; TCRdb holds only in-frame clones, not every one. The table lists around 2,000,000 clones, approximately 95% of them singletons, with 1% to 1.5% in the top ten. The source material was naive CD8+ T cells sorted from blood. The receptors here all came from a man aged 18 to 35 in good health. CDR3s include the opening cysteine and the closing phenylalanine or tryptophan. D genes are given only for firm matches. Size is omitted from some rows. Given values are once, few, many or a class for expanded clones.

D gene	clone size	V gene	J gene	CDR3 protein	CDR3 DNA
-	-	TRBV12-2	TRBJ2-4	CASRLRGYTLLLAKNIQYF	TGTGCAAGTCGCCTTCGAGGGTACACCTTACTCCTAGCCAAAAACATTCAGTACTTC
-	-	TRBV9	TRBJ2-1	CASSVVLGTLTIDNEQFF	TGTGCCAGCAGCGTAGTTCTAGGTACCCTTACCATCGACAATGAGCAGTTCTTC
-	-	TRBV10-1	TRBJ1-4	CASSESASNEKLFF	TGCGCCAGCAGTGAGTCGGCCTCTAATGAAAAACTGTTTTTT
-	-	TRBV2	TRBJ2-1	CASSGRRWGTNNEQFF	TGTGCCAGCAGTGGCCGACGGTGGGGGACCAACAATGAGCAGTTCTTC
TRBD2	-	TRBV11-2	TRBJ2-5	CASSLGWTSGRDWETQYF	TGTGCCAGCAGCTTAGGCTGGACTAGCGGGAGGGACTGGGAGACCCAGTACTTC
TRBD2	-	TRBV30	TRBJ2-7	CAWNPPGLAGDEQYF	TGTGCCTGGAATCCCCCTGGACTAGCGGGAGACGAGCAGTACTTC
-	-	TRBV27	TRBJ2-1	CASAFGIKEQFF	TGTGCCAGCGCCTTCGGGATTAAAGAGCAGTTCTTC
-	-	TRBV7-9	TRBJ1-1	CASSLGYETEAFF	TGTGCCAGCAGCTTAGGATACGAGACTGAAGCTTTCTTT
TRBD2	-	TRBV9	TRBJ2-2	CASRGLDGELFF	TGTGCCAGCAGGGGACTAGACGGGGAGCTGTTTTTT
-	-	TRBV11-2	TRBJ2-7	CASSLEADREQYF	TGTGCCAGCAGCTTAGAGGCAGACCGCGAGCAGTACTTC
-	-	TRBV2	TRBJ2-3	CASSEITGVGDTQYF	TGTGCCAGCAGTGAAATAACGGGAGTAGGGGATACGCAGTATTTT
-	-	TRBV9	TRBJ2-2	CASSASDTGELFF	TGTGCCAGCAGCGCTTCGGACACCGGGGAGCTGTTTTTT
-	-	TRBV30	TRBJ2-7	CAWGSSYEQYF	TGTGCCTGGGGGTCTTCCTACGAGCAGTACTTC
TRBD2	-	TRBV12-5	TRBJ2-7	CASALAGGEYEQYF	TGTGCTAGTGCCTTAGCGGGAGGGGAGTACGAGCAGTACTTC
TRBD1	-	TRBV7-9	TRBJ2-7	CASSSYLGTGVYEQYF	TGTGCCAGCAGCTCTTACCTCGGGACAGGGGTATACGAGCAGTACTTC
-	-	TRBV27	TRBJ2-7	CASSKGITYEQYF	TGTGCCAGCAGTAAAGGGATTACCTACGAGCAGTACTTC
TRBD1	once	TRBV7-9	TRBJ1-1	CASSLAPGQGSTEAFF	TGTGCCAGCAGCTTAGCGCCGGGACAGGGTAGCACTGAAGCTTTCTTT
TRBD1	-	TRBV29-1	TRBJ2-1	CSVLLGQGTFF	TGCAGCGTACTTCTTGGACAGGGGACGTTCTTC
TRBD2	-	TRBV7-2	TRBJ2-7	CASSLGFIAGAFEQYF	TGTGCCAGCAGCTTAGGGTTTATAGCGGGAGCCTTCGAGCAGTACTTC
TRBD1	-	TRBV6-1	TRBJ2-7	CASSEAGTGFPYEQYF	TGTGCCAGCAGTGAAGCCGGGACAGGGTTCCCCTACGAGCAGTACTTC
TRBD1	-	TRBV29-1	TRBJ2-3	CSVEGGTGGGADTQYF	TGCAGCGTTGAAGGAGGGACAGGGGGTGGGGCAGATACGCAGTATTTT
-	-	TRBV28	TRBJ2-5	CASSFRQERGETQYF	TGTGCCAGCAGTTTCCGACAGGAACGGGGGGAGACCCAGTACTTC
TRBD2	-	TRBV18	TRBJ2-1	CASSELAGEGNEQFF	TGTGCCAGCTCAGAACTAGCGGGAGAAGGCAATGAGCAGTTCTTC